This T cell receptor beta chain was captured in a study of blood T cell repertoires in COVID-19. In the study overall: COVID-19 samples from acute and convalescent phases originated in the United States, Italy and Spain. From T cells, B-cell-depleted T cells, or PBMCs came the material, which was cDNA or gDNA.

Trimming took 4 bases from V and 4 from J, leaving 13 bases between them. CDR3 length equals 14 residues. Germline assignment: CDR1 SGHNT and CDR2 YYREEE (reference sequence). Measured with immunoSEQ multiplex PCR; TCRdb has only the in-frame clones, and not every one. This sample carries over 200,000 clones, around 90% of them seen once, and the ten largest clones take about 0.7%. The sequence came from a human donor in a cohort sampled during active COVID-19. Sequencing was done on a sample of peripheral blood. The J gene is TRBJ2-3, the V gene TRBV5-4, with TRBD1 as a possible D gene (6 bases). For the CDR3, the DNA is TGTGCCAGCAGCCTGACAGGCGCCCCAGATACGCAGTATTTT. This encodes CASSLTGAPDTQYF.